This T cell receptor beta chain was captured by sequencing in a study of OX40 agonist ivuxolimab in advanced cancers. Study-wide background: Those treated in dose escalation had hepatocellular carcinoma, melanoma, renal cell cancer or head and neck cancer.

This clone was observed a few times. Its cognate antigen is unknown. The V gene end was trimmed by 4 bases and the J gene end by 0 bases; junction bases not matched to a gene: 14. CDR3 length: 20 amino acids. General study results and limits: The study observed clonal expansion of CD4+ and CD8+ blood T cells by week 6 at 0.1 to 3.0 mg/kg.

Produced via immunoSEQ multiplex PCR; TCRdb's table is partial and in-frame only. The data contain approximately 100,000 clones, approximately 90% of them singletons. The TCR sequence derives from an adult with an advanced solid tumor such as melanoma, head and neck, liver or kidney cancer. This chain uses TRBV5-3 with TRBJ2-4, with 12 nucleotides matching TRBD2. TRBV5-3 is classed as an ORF, of uncertain function. Sequenced here: CD4+ or CD8+ T cells sorted from blood, sampled in a trial of the OX40 agonist ivuxolimab. CDR3 sequence: CARSRSSGGAYELAKNIQYF. In DNA, the CDR3 is TGTGCCAGAAGCCGCTCTAGCGGGGGGGCTTACGAGCTAGCCAAAAACATTCAGTACTTC.